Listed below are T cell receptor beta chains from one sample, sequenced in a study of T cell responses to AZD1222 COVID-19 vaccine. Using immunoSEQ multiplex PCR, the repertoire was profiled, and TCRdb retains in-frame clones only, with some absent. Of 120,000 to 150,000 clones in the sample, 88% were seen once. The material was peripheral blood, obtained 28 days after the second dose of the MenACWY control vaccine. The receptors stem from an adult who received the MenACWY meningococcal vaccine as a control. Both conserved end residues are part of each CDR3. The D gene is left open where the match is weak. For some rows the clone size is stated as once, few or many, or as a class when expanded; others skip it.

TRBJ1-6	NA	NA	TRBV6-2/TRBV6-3	CASSFGGWDSPLHF	TGTGCCAGCAGCTTCGGGGGCTGGGATTCACCCCTCCACTTT
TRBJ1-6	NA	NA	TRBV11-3	CASSLDGQRSYNSPLHF	TGTGCCAGCAGCCTAGACGGACAGCGCTCCTATAATTCACCCCTCCACTTT
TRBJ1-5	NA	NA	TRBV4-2	CASSQSTGYNQPQHF	TGTGCCAGCAGCCAATCGACAGGATACAATCAGCCCCAGCATTTT
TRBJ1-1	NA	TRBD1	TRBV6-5	CASRYRQGVAFF	TGTGCCAGCAGATACCGACAGGGGGTAGCTTTCTTT
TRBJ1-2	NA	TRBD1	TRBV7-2	CASSPQQGARNGYTF	TGTGCCAGCAGCCCTCAGCAGGGGGCGCGAAATGGCTACACCTTC
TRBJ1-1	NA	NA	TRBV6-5	CASSSGMNTEAFF	TGTGCCAGCAGCAGCGGGATGAACACTGAAGCTTTCTTT
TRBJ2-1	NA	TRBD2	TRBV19	CASGNSGRVGEQFF	TGTGCCAGTGGAAATAGCGGGAGGGTGGGTGAGCAGTTCTTC
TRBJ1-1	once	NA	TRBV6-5	CACGRGAQNTEAFF	TGTGCCTGCGGGCGGGGCGCTCAGAACACTGAAGCTTTCTTT
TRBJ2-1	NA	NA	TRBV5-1	CASSLSGSYNEQFF	TGCGCCAGCAGCTTAAGCGGGTCCTACAATGAGCAGTTCTTC
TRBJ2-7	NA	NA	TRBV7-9	CASSLEQYSYEQYF	TGTGCCAGCAGCTTAGAACAGTACTCCTACGAGCAGTACTTC
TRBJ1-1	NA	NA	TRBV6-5	CASSYSKGNTEAFF	TGTGCCAGCAGTTACTCGAAGGGGAACACTGAAGCTTTCTTT
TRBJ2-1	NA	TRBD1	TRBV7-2	CASSPSWDRAYNEQFF	TGTGCCAGCAGCCCGAGTTGGGACAGGGCCTACAATGAGCAGTTCTTC
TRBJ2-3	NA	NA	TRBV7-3	CASSLTGDTQYF	TGTGCCAGCAGCCTCACGGGAGATACGCAGTATTTT
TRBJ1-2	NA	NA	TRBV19	CASSNEALVGYTF	TGTGCCAGTAGTAACGAGGCTTTAGTTGGCTACACCTTC
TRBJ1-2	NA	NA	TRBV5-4	CASSPPTGTWVGYTF	TGTGCCAGCAGCCCTCCTACAGGGACCTGGGTTGGCTACACCTTC
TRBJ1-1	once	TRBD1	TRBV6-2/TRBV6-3	CASSYKAGQGFTEAFF	TGTGCCAGCAGTTACAAAGCAGGACAGGGTTTCACTGAAGCTTTCTTT
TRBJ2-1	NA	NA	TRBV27	CASSSEYNEQFF	TGTGCCAGCAGTTCCGAATACAATGAGCAGTTCTTC
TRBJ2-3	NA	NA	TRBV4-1	CASSQDITRGTDTQYF	TGCGCCAGCAGCCAAGATATCACTAGGGGCACAGATACGCAGTATTTT
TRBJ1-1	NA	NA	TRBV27	CASSPTGTPNTEAFF	TGTGCCAGCAGTCCAACCGGGACACCAAACACTGAAGCTTTCTTT
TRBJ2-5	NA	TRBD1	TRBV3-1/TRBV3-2	CASSQSGGQETQYF	TGTGCCAGCAGCCAATCAGGGGGCCAAGAGACCCAGTACTTC
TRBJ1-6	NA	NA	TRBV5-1	CASSLDAGYNSPLHF	TGCGCCAGCAGCTTGGATGCAGGGTATAATTCACCCCTCCACTTT
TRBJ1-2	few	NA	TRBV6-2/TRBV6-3	CASSYPMTVTGGYTF	TGTGCCAGCAGTTACCCCATGACAGTAACGGGTGGCTACACCTTC
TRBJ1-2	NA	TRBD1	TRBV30	CASLPRGRGLPGYTF	TGTGCCTCACTCCCCCGGGGCAGGGGGCTACCTGGCTACACCTTC
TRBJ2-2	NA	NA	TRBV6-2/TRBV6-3	CASSSWTPTGELFF	TGTGCCAGCAGTTCTTGGACACCCACCGGGGAGCTGTTTTTT
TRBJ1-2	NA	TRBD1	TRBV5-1	CASSSRTGFDVGYTF	TGCGCCAGCAGCTCAAGGACAGGATTCGATGTGGGCTACACCTTC
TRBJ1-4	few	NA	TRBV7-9	CAGRTKANEKLFF	TGTGCCGGAAGGACGAAAGCTAATGAAAAACTGTTTTTT
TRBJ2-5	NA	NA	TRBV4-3	CASSQEGGPAETQYF	TGCGCCAGCAGCCAAGAAGGAGGTCCTGCGGAGACCCAGTACTTC
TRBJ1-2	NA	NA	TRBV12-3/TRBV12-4	CASSWSGASGYTF	TGTGCCAGCAGTTGGAGTGGGGCGTCTGGCTACACCTTC
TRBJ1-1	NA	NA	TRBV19	CASSTWDAGENTEAFF	TGTGCCAGTAGTACCTGGGACGCCGGTGAGAACACTGAAGCTTTCTTT
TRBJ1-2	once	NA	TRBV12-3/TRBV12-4	CASSFFSYGYTF	TGTGCCAGCAGTTTTTTTTCATATGGCTACACCTTC
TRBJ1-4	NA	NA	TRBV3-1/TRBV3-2	CASSQDLGSGGEKLFF	TGTGCCAGCAGCCAAGATCTTGGGTCGGGCGGTGAAAAACTGTTTTTT
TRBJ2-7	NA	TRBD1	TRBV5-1	CASSLDRGEQYF	TGCGCCAGCAGCTTGGACAGGGGAGAGCAGTACTTC
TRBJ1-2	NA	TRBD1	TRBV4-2	CASSQGTGMGYGYTF	TGTGCCAGCAGCCAGGGGACAGGGATGGGCTATGGCTACACCTTC
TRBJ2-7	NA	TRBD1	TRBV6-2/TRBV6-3	CASSSLDRLHRERQYF	TGTGCCAGCAGTTCCCTGGACAGGTTGCACCGGGAACGGCAGTACTTC
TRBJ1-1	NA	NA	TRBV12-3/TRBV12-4	CASSLRSWSEAFF	TGTGCCAGCAGTTTAAGGTCGTGGTCGGAAGCTTTCTTT
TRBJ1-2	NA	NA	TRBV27	CASSLSSREGYTF	TGTGCCAGCAGTTTATCAAGCAGGGAGGGCTACACCTTC
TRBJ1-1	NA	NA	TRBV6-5	CASNPAGAAALKAFF	TGTGCCAGCAACCCCGCCGGCGCTGCGGCTTTAAAAGCTTTCTTT
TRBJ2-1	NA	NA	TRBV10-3	CAIGQTGLNNEQFF	TGTGCCATCGGGCAGACAGGTCTCAACAATGAGCAGTTCTTC
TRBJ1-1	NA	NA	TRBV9	CASSVIGDNTEAFF	TGTGCCAGCAGCGTGATAGGGGACAACACTGAAGCTTTCTTT
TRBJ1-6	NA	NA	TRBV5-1	CASSLGPTANSPLHF	TGCGCCAGCAGCTTGGGTCCAACCGCTAATTCACCCCTCCACTTT
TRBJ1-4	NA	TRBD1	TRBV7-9	CASSLEGTGKLFF	TGTGCCAGCAGCTTAGAGGGGACAGGAAAACTGTTTTTT
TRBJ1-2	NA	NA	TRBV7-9	CASSFIRVGGYTF	TGTGCCAGCAGCTTTATCAGGGTGGGAGGCTACACCTTC
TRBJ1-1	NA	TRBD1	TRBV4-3	CASSQEGGQGAEAFF	TGCGCCAGCAGCCAAGAGGGGGGACAGGGCGCTGAAGCTTTCTTT
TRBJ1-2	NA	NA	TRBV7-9	CASSRYTF	TGTGCCAGCAGTCGCTACACCTTC
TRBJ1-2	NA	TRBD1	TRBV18	CASSPRGQGDGYTF	TGTGCCAGCTCACCTAGGGGACAGGGTGATGGCTACACCTTC
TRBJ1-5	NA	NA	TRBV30	CAWSKGGGLSNQPQHF	TGTGCCTGGAGTAAGGGCGGGGGGCTGAGCAATCAGCCCCAGCATTTT
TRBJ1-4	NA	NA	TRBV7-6	CASSLRGSPEKLFF	TGTGCCAGCAGCTTAAGGGGGTCCCCTGAAAAACTGTTTTTT
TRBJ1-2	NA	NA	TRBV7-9	CASSPQGFEGYTF	TGTGCCAGCAGTCCACAGGGTTTTGAAGGCTACACCTTC
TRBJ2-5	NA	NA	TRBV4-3	CASSQDRRETQYF	TGCGCCAGCAGCCAAGACAGACGGGAGACCCAGTACTTC
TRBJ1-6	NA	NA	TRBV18	CASSPLAARSYNSPLHF	TGTGCCAGCTCACCATTAGCGGCGCGCTCCTATAATTCACCCCTCCACTTT
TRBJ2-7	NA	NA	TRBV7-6	CASSLAVDSLSEQYF	TGTGCCAGCAGCTTAGCGGTGGACTCCCTCTCCGAGCAGTACTTC